This entry describes one T cell receptor (beta chain). The antigen is not known. The same CDR3 can be traced to other DNA sequences in this sample. There were only Caucasian adults among the donors, and all lived in Nashville, Tennessee. Germline V lookup: CDR1 SNHLY, CDR2 FYNNEI. Trimming removed 2 bases from V and 1 base from J, with 11 bases in between. The CDR3 has 15 residues. This entry belongs to a study of shared clonotypes between healthy human individuals. Findings and limits, study-wide: Naive subsets usually exceeded memory subsets in estimated richness.

TCRdb's copy holds only in-frame clones and misses some; the assay was immunoSEQ multiplex PCR. The sample has a few million clones, 90% to 97% seen once. The specimen sequenced was naive CD4+ T cells sorted from blood. The subset was: CD45RA+ positively selected. This TCR was recovered from a man aged 18 to 29 in good health. The V and J genes are TRBV2 and TRBJ1-2; weak D call: TRBD1 (6 bases). CDR3 sequence: CASSERGAGNYGYTF. The CDR3 DNA reads as TGTGCCAGCAGTGAAAGGGGGGCCGGTAACTATGGCTACACCTTC.